The text below deals with one T cell receptor (beta chain). V lost 2 bases and J lost 3; bases outside the gene matches: 15. Germline values: CDR1 SGHAT, CDR2 FQNNGV. This CDR3 region has 18 residues. The data stem from a study of shared T cell receptors in the human thymus. Only in-frame clones appear in the TCRdb table, and some are missing; sequencing was by immunoSEQ multiplex PCR. The profile covers 550,000 to 800,000 clones, with around 85% appearing a single time and approximately 0.01% taken by the ten largest. These same data were also listed under a study on human thymus T cells. In that study: Resected material from corrective heart surgery provided the thymus tissue analysed.

The chain uses TRBV11-2 and TRBJ2-5; 7 bases are a match to TRBD1. The sample taken for sequencing was thymocytes. The sequence was collected from a girl under two years old with a congenital heart defect. This CDR3 is CASSLTFSSLGTEETQYF. The DNA for the CDR3 is TGTGCCAGCAGCTTAACTTTCAGTAGTCTCGGGACAGAAGAGACCCAGTACTTC. Supplemented by reference TRBV11-2 and TRBJ2-5, the full variable domain reads EAGVAQSPRYKIIEKRQSVAFWCNPISGHATLYWYQQILGQGPKLLIQFQNNGVVDDSQLPKDRFSAERLKGVDSTLKIQPAKLEDSAVYLCASSLTFSSLGTEETQYFGPGTRLLVL.